The 11 T cell receptor beta chains below come from one sample, sequenced in a study of shared clonotypes between healthy human individuals. Positively selected for CCR7, the CD45RO-negative cells used as naive CD8 cells excluded terminally differentiated effector memory CD45RA+ cells. The repertoire was sequenced with immunoSEQ multiplex PCR; TCRdb's copy has only in-frame clones and lacks some. The profile shows around 2,000,000 clones, 90% to 95% of them singletons. The source material was naive CD8+ T cells from PBMCs. The receptors shown here come from a man between 18 and 29 years old in good health. Some clones in this sample may be carry-over from other donors' samples.

The genes are TRBV4-3 and TRBJ2-1, with D perhaps TRBD2 (5 bases). Looked up from germline, CDR1 is LGHNA and CDR2 is YSLEER. V dropped 0 bases and J dropped 5 bases, with 14 bases sitting between them. This CDR3 has 16 residues. The CDR3 region is CASSQERWGEDNEQFF. The CDR3 nucleotides read TGCGCCAGCAGCCAAGAGAGGTGGGGAGAGGACAATGAGCAGTTCTTC.

This chain links TRBV28 with TRBJ2-1, with D possibly being TRBD1 (6 bases). Germline loops: CDR1 MDHEN, CDR2 SYDVKM. The V end lost 5 bases, the J end lost 4 bases, and 15 bases lay between the germline ends. The CDR3 totals 15 residues. The CDR3 sequence is CASSTGTSLYNEQFF. The CDR3 coding sequence is TGTGCCAGCAGTACCGGGACAAGTCTATACAATGAGCAGTTCTTC.

This chain links TRBV5-8 with TRBJ1-4; 8 positions agree with TRBD1. CDR1 is SGHTS, CDR2 YDEGEE, per germline. CDR3 length: 15 residues. With 3 bases clipped from V and 8 bases from J, the junction kept 9 bases outside the gene matches. Here the CDR3 DNA reads TGTGCCAGCAGCTCAAGACAGGGGAGGCACGAAAAACTGTTTTTT. Translated: CASSSRQGRHEKLFF.

V and J are TRBV28 and TRBJ2-4, with 11 bases aligning to TRBD2. J lost 7 bases, V lost 8 bases, and 10 bases had no gene match. Looked up from germline, CDR1 is MDHEN and CDR2 is SYDVKM. The length of the CDR3 is 15 residues. The CDR3 protein is CASSISGRAVNIQYF. The CDR3 DNA sequence: TGTGCCAGCTCGATTAGCGGGAGGGCCGTGAACATTCAGTACTTC.

The rearrangement links TRBV15 to TRBJ2-7; tentatively, D is TRBD1 (6 bases). The CDR3 loop spans 18 amino acids. The V end was cut by 1 base, the J end by 6 bases, with 25 bases between. Germline loops: CDR1 LNHNV, CDR2 YYDKDF (reference sequence). The CDR3 DNA reads TGTGCCACCAGCAGAGCCGGTCCCCAGGGGATGATGCAGGGCGAGCAGTACTTC. It yields the protein CATSRAGPQGMMQGEQYF.

Comment on this clone: This same CDR3 is encoded by further DNA sequences in the sample. The rearrangement links TRBV27 to TRBJ2-1, with D possibly being TRBD2 (5 bases). Germline V gives CDR1 MNHEY, CDR2 SMNVEV (reference sequence). The CDR3 runs 15 residues. The V end was cut by 2 bases, the J end by 0 bases, with 8 bases between. Here the CDR3 DNA reads TGTGCCAGCAGTTTACGGGATAGCTCCTACAATGAGCAGTTCTTC. This gives the protein CASSLRDSSYNEQFF.

V usage is TRBV27 and J usage is TRBJ2-7; possible D gene TRBD1, 6 bases. This CDR3 is 12 amino acids long. Germline V gene sequence: CDR1 MNHEY, CDR2 SMNVEV (reference sequence). Trimming shortened V by 8 bases and J by 3 bases, and 11 bases separated the two germline ends. DNA for the CDR3: TGTGCCAGCGGGGACAACTACTACGAGCAGTACTTC. This translates into CASGDNYYEQYF.

This sequence joins TRBV7-2 and TRBJ1-1; D is possibly TRBD1 (5 bases). Germline CDR1 is SGHTA and CDR2 is FQGNSA. Trimming took 8 bases from V and 0 from J, leaving 13 bases between them. The CDR3 extends over 14 amino acids. CDR3 in amino acids: CASSAAGVNTEAFF. The CDR3 bases are TGTGCCAGCTCAGCAGCGGGGGTGAACACTGAAGCTTTCTTT.

The rearrangement joins TRBV5-5 to TRBJ1-5; D is ambiguous. The V end was cut by 0 bases, the J end by 1 base, with 8 bases between. CDR3 size: 15 residues. Germline V gene sequence: CDR1 SGHKS, CDR2 YYEKEE (reference sequence). Written as DNA, the CDR3 is TGTGCCAGCAGCTTGGTGGGGTCGAGCAATCAGCCCCAGCATTTT. It encodes CASSLVGSSNQPQHF.

The J gene is TRBJ2-5, the V gene TRBV6-6, with 8 nucleotides matching TRBD1. Germline V lookup: CDR1 MNHNY, CDR2 SVGAGI (reference sequence). With V trimmed by 4 bases and J by 1 base, 2 bases remained unmatched. The CDR3 has 14 amino acids. The DNA for the CDR3 is TGTGCCAGCAGTTGGACAGGGTCCCAAGAGACCCAGTACTTC. It specifies CASSWTGSQETQYF.

With regard to this clone: A much larger clonotype is one base distant, so this may be a read error. The same CDR3 is also encoded by other DNA sequences in this sample. The chain combines TRBV9 with TRBJ1-1; a weak D match, TRBD1 (6 bases). Germline CDR1 is SGDLS and CDR2 is YYNGEE. V was trimmed by 0 bases and J by 4 bases, leaving 7 bases between them. The CDR3 sequence is 13 residues long. As DNA, the CDR3 is TGTGCCAGCAGCGTAGAAGGGGGCACTGAAGCTTTCTTT. This translates into CASSVEGGTEAFF.